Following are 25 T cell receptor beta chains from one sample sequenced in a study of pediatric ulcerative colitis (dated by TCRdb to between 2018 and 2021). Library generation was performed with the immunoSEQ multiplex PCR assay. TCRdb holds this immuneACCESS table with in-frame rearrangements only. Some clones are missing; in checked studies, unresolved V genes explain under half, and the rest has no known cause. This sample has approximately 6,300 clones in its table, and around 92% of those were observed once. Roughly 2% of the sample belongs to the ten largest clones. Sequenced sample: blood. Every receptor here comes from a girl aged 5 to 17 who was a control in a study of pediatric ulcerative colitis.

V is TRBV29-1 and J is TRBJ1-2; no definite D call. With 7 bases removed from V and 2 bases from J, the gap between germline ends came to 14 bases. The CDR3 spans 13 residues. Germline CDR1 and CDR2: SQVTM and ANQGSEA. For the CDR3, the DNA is TGCAGCGCCAAAAGCGGACTGAACTATGGCTACACCTTC. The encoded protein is CSAKSGLNYGYTF.

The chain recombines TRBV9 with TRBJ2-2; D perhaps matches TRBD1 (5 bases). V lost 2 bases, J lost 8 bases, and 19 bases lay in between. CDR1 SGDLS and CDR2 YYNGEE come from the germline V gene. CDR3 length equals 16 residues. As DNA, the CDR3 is TGTGCCAGCAGCGTGACAGACTCGCTTAACATTGGGGAGCTGTTTTTT. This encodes CASSVTDSLNIGELFF.

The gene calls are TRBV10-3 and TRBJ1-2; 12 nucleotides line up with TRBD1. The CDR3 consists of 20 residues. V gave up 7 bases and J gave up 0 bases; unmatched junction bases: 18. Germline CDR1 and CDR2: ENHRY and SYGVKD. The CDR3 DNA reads TGTGCCATCAAGGCGGGACAGGGGGCAATGTTCCTCTTTCCTAACTATGGCTACACCTTC. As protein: CAIKAGQGAMFLFPNYGYTF.

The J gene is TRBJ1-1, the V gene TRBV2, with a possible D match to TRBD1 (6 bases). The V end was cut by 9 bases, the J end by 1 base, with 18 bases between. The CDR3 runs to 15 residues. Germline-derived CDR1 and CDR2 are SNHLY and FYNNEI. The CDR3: CARKGVINRNTEAFF. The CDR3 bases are TGTGCCAGGAAGGGGGTGATCAATCGGAACACTGAAGCTTTCTTT.

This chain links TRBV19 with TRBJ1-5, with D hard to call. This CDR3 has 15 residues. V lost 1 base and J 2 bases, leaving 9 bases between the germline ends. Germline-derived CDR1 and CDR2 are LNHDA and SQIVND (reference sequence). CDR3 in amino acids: CASSIGSVGNQPQHF. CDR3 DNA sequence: TGTGCCAGTAGTATAGGGTCCGTAGGCAATCAGCCCCAGCATTTT.

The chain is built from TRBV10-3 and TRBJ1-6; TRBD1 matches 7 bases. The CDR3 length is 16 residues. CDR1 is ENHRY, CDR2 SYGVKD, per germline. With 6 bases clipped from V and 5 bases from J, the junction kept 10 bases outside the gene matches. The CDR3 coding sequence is TGTGCCATCAGCCGAGGGGGCAGAACTGATAATTCACCCCTCCACTTT. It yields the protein CAISRGGRTDNSPLHF.

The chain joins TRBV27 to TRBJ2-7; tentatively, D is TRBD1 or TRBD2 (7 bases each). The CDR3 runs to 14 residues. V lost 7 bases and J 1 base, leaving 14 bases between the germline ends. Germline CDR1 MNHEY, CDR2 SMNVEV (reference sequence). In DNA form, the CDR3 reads TGTGCCAGCAAAAAAGCGGGACAGTCCTACGAGCAGTACTTC. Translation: CASKKAGQSYEQYF.

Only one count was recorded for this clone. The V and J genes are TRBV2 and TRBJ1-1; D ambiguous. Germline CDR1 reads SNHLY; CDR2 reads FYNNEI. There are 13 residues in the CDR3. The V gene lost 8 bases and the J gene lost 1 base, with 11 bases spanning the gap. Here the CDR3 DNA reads TGTGCCAGCCGCCGCGACACGAACACTGAAGCTTTCTTT. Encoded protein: CASRRDTNTEAFF.

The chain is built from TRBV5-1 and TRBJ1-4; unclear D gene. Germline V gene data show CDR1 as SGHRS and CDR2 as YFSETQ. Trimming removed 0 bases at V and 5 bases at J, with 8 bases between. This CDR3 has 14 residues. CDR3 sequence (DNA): TGCGCCAGCAGCTTGGGTTCGGGGAATGAAAAACTGTTTTTT. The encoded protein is CASSLGSGNEKLFF.

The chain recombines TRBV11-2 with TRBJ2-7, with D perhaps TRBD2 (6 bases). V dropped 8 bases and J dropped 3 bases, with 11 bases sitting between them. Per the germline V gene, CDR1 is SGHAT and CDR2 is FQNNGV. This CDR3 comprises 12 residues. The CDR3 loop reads CASAASDYEQYF. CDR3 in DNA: TGTGCCAGCGCTGCTAGCGACTACGAGCAGTACTTC.

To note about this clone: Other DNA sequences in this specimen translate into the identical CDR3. The CDR3 DNA sequence: TGTGCCAGCAGTGAAGTGGGCCAGACGAACACTGAAGCTTTCTTT. This codes for CASSEVGQTNTEAFF. The chain links TRBV6-1 to TRBJ1-1; unclear D gene. The CDR3 consists of 15 residues. CDR1 is MNHNS, CDR2 SASEGT, per germline. V was trimmed by 1 base and J by 1 base, leaving 10 bases between them.

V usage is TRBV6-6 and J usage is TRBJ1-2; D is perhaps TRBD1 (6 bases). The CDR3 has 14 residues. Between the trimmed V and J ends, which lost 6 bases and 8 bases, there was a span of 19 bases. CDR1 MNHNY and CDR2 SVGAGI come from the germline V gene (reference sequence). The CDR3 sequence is CASRTLRGGVGYTF. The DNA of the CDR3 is TGTGCCAGCAGAACCCTCAGGGGCGGGGTGGGCTACACCTTC.

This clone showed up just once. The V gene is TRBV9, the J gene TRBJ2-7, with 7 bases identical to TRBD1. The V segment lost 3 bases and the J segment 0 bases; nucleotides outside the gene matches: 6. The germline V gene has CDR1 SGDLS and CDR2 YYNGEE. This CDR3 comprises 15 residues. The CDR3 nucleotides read TGTGCCAGCAGCGCAGGGGGTCCTAGCTCCTACGAGCAGTACTTC. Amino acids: CASSAGGPSSYEQYF. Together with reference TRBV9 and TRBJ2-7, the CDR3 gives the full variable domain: DSGVTQTPKHLITATGQRVTLRCSPRSGDLSVYWYQQSLDQGLQFLIQYYNGEERAKGNILERFSAQQFPDLHSELNLSSLELGDSALYFCASSAGGPSSYEQYFGPGTRLTVT.

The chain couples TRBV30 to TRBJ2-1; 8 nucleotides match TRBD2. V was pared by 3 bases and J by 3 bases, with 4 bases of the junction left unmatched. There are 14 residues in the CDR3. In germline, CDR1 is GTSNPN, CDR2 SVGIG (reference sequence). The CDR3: CAWRVGTSYNEQFF. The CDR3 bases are TGTGCCTGGAGGGTTGGGACTAGCTACAATGAGCAGTTCTTC.

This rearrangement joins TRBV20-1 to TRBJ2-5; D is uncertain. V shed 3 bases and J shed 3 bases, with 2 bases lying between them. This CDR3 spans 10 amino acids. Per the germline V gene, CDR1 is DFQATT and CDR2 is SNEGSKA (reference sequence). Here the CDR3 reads CSAREETQYF. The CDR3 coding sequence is TGCAGTGCTAGGGAAGAGACCCAGTACTTC.

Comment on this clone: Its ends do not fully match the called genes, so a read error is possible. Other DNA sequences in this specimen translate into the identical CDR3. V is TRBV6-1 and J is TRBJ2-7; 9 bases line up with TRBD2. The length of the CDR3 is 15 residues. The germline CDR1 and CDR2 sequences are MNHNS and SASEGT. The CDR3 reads CASSEQTSGSYEQYF. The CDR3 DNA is TGCGCCAGCAGTGAGCAGACTAGCGGCTCCTACGAGCAGTACTTC.

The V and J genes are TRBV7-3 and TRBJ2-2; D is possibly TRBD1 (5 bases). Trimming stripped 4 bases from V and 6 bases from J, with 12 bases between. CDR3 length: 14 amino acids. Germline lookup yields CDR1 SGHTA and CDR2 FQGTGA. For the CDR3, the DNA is TGTGCCAGCAGCTCAGGACATGGTTCCGGGGAGCTGTTTTTT. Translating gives CASSSGHGSGELFF.

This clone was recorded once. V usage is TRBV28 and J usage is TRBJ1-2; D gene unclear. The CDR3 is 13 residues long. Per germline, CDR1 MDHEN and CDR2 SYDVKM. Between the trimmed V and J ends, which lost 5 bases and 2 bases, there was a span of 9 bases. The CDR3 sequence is CASSPPRNYGYTF. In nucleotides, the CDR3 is TGTGCCAGCAGTCCCCCCAGAAACTATGGCTACACCTTC.

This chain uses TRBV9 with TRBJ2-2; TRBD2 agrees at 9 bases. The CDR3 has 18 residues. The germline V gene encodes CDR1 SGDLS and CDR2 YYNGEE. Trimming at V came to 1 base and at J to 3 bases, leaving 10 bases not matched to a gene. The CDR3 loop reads CASSVRAGGPKDTGELFF. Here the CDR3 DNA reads TGTGCCAGCAGCGTAAGAGCGGGAGGCCCTAAGGACACCGGGGAGCTGTTTTTT.

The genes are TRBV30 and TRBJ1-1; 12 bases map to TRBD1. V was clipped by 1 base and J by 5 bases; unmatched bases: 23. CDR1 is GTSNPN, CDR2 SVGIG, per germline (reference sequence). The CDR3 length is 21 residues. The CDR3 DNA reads TGTGCCTGGAGTGGGGACCCCCCGGGACAGGGGGCGCTTTACAGAGGGACTGAAGCTTTCTTT. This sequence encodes CAWSGDPPGQGALYRGTEAFF.

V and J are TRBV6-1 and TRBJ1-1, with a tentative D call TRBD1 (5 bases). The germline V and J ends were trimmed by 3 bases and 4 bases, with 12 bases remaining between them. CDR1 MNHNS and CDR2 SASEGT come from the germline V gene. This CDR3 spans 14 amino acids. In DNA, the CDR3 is TGTGCCAGCAGTGACGGGGCAACGGGCACTGAAGCTTTCTTT. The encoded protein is CASSDGATGTEAFF.

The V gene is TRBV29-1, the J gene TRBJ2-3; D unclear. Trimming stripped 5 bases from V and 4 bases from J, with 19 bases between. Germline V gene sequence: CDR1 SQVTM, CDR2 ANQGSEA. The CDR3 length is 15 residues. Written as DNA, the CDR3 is TGCAGCGTTCTGGGTCGTCAGATCGCACCAGATACGCAGTATTTT. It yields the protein CSVLGRQIAPDTQYF.

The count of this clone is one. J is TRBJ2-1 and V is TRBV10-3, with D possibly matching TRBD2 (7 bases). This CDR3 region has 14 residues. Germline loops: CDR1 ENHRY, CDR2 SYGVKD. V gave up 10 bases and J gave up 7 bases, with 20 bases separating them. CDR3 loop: CATRVGGGRNEQFF. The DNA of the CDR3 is TGTGCCACCAGGGTAGGGGGGGGAAGGAATGAGCAGTTCTTC.

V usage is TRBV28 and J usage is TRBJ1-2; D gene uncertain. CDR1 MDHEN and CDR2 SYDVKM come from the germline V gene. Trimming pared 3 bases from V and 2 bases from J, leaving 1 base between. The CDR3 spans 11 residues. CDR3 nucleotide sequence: TGTGCCAGCAGTTTCAACTATGGCTACACCTTC. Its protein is CASSFNYGYTF.

In DNA, the CDR3 is TGTGCCAGCAGCCAAGCCGTGGCTCCTGGAAACACCATATATTTT. Protein product: CASSQAVAPGNTIYF. The V gene is TRBV4-2, the J gene TRBJ1-3; D unclear. Germline V gene sequence: CDR1 LGHNA, CDR2 YNFKEQ. V was shortened by 1 base and J by 2 bases, with 9 bases between the two germline ends. The CDR3 contains 15 residues.